The clone carrying this T cell receptor (beta chain) was detected once. The data were obtained in a study of blood T cell repertoires in COVID-19. Whole-study context: Collection of acute and convalescent COVID-19 samples took place in the United States, Italy and Spain.

As originally analysed: Quantification of nucleated cells was approximated via reference gene primer amplification. The method was immunoSEQ multiplex PCR; TCRdb's version includes in-frame clones alone and lacks a portion of them. The D gene and trimming were derived from the DNA, and the V and J assignments and clone size from that table. This table holds over 350,000 clones, 86% found once. From germline, CDR1 is MNHNS and CDR2 SASEGT. V was clipped by 4 bases and J by 0 bases; unmatched bases: 8. The CDR3 totals 17 residues. The chain employs TRBV6-1 and TRBJ1-5; the match to TRBD1 covers 8 bases. This clonotype was sampled from a woman aged 25 to 39 with active or convalescent COVID-19. Sequencing input: peripheral blood. The CDR3 reads CASSAHRDRFSNQPQHF. CDR3 sequence (DNA): TGTGCCAGCAGTGCGCACCGGGACAGGTTTAGCAATCAGCCCCAGCATTTT.